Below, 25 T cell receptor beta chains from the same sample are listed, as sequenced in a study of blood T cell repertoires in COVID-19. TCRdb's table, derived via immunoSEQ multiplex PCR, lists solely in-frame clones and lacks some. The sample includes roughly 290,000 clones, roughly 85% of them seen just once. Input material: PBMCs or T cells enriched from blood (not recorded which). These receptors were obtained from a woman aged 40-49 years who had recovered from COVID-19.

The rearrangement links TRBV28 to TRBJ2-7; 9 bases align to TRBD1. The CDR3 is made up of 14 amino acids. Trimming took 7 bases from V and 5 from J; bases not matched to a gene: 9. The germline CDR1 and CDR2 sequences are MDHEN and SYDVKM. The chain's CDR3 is CASTHGTGTHEQYF. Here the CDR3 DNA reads TGTGCCAGCACCCACGGGACAGGGACCCACGAGCAGTACTTC.

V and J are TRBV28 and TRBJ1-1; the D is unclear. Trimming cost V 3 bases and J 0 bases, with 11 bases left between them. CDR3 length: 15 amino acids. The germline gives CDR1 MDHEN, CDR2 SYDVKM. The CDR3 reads CASSLYRILNTEAFF. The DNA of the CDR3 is TGTGCCAGCAGTTTGTACAGAATTCTGAACACTGAAGCTTTCTTT.

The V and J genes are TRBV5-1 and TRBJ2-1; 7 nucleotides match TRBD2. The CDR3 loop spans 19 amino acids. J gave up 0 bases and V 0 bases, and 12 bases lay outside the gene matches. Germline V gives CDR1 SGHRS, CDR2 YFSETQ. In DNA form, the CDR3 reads TGCGCCAGCAGCTTGGGGACTAGAGGGTCTGGCAGCTCCTACAATGAGCAGTTCTTC. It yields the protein CASSLGTRGSGSSYNEQFF.

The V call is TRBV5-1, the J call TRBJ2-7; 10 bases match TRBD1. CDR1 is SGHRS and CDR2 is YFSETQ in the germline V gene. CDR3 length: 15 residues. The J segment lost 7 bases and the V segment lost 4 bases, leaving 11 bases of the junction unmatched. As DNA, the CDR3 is TGCGCCAGCAGCCACCTCGGGACAGGGGAAAGGGAGCAGTACTTC. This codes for CASSHLGTGEREQYF.

CDR3 in amino acids: CASSPQDRLFGTGELFF. The CDR3 DNA reads TGTGCCAGCAGCCCCCAGGACAGGCTCTTTGGCACCGGGGAGCTGTTTTTT. The gene calls are TRBV9 and TRBJ2-2, with 7 bases identical to TRBD1. The V and J ends lost 4 bases and 4 bases, in that order; junction bases with no gene match: 13. The CDR3 contains 17 residues. Germline CDR1 is SGDLS and CDR2 is YYNGEE.

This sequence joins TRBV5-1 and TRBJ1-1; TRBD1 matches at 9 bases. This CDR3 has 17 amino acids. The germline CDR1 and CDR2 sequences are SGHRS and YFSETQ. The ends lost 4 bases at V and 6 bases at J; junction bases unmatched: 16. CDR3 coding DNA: TGCGCCAGCAGCCCCTCGGGACAGGGTGGGAATCTCCCTGAAGCTTTCTTT. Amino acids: CASSPSGQGGNLPEAFF.

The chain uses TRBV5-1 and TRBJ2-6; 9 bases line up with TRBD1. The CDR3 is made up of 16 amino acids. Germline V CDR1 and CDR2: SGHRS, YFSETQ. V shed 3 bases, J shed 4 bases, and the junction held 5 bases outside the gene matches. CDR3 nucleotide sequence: TGCGCCAGCAGCTCGGGACAGGGTCAAGGGGCCAACGTCCTGACTTTC. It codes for CASSSGQGQGANVLTF.

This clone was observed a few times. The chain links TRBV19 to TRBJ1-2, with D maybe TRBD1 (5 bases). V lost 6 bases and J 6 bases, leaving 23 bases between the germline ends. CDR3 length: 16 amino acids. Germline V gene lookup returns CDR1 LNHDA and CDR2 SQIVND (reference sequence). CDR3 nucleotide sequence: TGTGCCAGTAGGAAGGGAGGGACCACGAGGAACGATGGCTACACCTTC. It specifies CASRKGGTTRNDGYTF.

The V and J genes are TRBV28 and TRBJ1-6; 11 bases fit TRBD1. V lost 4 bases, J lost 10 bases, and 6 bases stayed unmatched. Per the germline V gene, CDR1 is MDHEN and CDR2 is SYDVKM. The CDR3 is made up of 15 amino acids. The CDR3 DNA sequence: TGTGCCAGCAGTTCCGGGACAGGGGGGGGATCACCCCTCCACTTT. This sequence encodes CASSSGTGGGSPLHF.

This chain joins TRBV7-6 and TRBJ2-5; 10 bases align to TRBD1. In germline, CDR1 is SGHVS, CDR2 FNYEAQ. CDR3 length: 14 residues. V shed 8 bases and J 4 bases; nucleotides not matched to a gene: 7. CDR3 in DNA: TGTGCCAGCGGGACAGGGGCGGTGGGAGAGACCCAGTACTTC. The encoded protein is CASGTGAVGETQYF. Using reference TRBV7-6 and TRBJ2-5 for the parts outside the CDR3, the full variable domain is GAGVSQSPRYKVTKRGQDVALRCDPISGHVSLYWYRQALGQGPEFLTYFNYEAQQDKSGLPNDRFSAERPEGSISTLTIQRTEQRDSAMYRCASGTGAVGETQYFGPGTRLLVL.

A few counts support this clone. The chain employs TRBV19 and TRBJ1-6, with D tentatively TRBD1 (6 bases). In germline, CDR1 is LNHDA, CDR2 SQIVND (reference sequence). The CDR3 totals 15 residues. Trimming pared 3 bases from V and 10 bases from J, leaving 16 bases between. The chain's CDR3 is CASSIGGQGNSPLHF. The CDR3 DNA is TGTGCCAGTAGTATCGGGGGGCAGGGGAACTCACCCCTCCACTTT.

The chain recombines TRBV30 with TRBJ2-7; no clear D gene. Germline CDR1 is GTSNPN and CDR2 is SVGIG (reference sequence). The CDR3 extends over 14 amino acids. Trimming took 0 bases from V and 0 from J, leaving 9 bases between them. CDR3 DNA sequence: TGTGCCTGGAGTGTACAGAGAAGCTCCTACGAGCAGTACTTC. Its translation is CAWSVQRSSYEQYF.

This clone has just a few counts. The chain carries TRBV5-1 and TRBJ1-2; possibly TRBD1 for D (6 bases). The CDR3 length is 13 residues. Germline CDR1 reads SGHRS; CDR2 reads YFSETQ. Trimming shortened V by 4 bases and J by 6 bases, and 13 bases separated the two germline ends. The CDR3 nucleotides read TGCGCCAGCAGCCCTCAAAGACAGGATGGCTACACCTTC. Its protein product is CASSPQRQDGYTF.

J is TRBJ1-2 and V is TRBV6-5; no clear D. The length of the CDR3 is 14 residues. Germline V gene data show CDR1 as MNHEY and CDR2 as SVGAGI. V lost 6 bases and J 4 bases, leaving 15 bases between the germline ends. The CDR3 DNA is TGTGCCAGCAGGGAGATCTACGGCAGCTATGGCTACACCTTC. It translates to CASREIYGSYGYTF.

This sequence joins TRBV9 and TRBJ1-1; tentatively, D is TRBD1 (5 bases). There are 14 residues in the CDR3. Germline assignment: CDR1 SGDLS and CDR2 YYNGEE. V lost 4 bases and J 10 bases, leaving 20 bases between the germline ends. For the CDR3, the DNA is TGTGCCAGCAGCACACATCCCGGGGAGGGGAGAGCTTTCTTT. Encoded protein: CASSTHPGEGRAFF.

DNA for the CDR3: TGTGCCAGCAACGGACAGGGCGTCGGCGAGCAGTACTTC. It codes for CASNGQGVGEQYF. The chain joins TRBV2 to TRBJ2-7, with 8 bases that match TRBD1. J was trimmed by 6 bases and V by 7 bases; bases with no gene match: 8. The CDR3 has 13 amino acids. Per germline, CDR1 SNHLY and CDR2 FYNNEI.

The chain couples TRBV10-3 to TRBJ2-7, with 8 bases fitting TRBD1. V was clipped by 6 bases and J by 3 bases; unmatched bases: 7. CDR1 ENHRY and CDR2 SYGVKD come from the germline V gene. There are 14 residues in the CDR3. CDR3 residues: CAIRGQGQDYEQYF. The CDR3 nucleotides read TGTGCCATCAGAGGACAGGGACAAGACTACGAGCAGTACTTC.

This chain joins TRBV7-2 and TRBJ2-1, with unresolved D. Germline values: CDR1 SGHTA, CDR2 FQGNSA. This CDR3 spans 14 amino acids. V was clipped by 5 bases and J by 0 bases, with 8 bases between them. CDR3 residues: CASSPRPSYNEQFF. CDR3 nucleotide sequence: TGTGCCAGCAGCCCCCGTCCCTCCTACAATGAGCAGTTCTTC.

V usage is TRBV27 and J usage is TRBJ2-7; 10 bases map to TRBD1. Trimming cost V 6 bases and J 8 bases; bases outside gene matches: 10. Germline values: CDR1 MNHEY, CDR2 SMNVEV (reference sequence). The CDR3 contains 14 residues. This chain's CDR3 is CASREGDRGAKQYF. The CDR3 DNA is TGTGCCAGCAGGGAGGGGGACAGGGGTGCAAAGCAGTACTTC.

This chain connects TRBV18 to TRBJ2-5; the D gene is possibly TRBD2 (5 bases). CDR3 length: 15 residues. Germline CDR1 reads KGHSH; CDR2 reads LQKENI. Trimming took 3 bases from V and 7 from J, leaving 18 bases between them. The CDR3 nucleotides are TGTGCCAGCTCACCTACTACGGGAAGGGTTGGGACCCAGTACTTC. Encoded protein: CASSPTTGRVGTQYF.

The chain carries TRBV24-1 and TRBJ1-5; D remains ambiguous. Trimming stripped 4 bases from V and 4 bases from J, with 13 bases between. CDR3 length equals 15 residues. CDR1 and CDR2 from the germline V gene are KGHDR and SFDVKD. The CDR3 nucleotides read TGTGCCACCAGTGACTCAATAGTACCGAATCAGCCCCAGCATTTT. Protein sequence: CATSDSIVPNQPQHF.

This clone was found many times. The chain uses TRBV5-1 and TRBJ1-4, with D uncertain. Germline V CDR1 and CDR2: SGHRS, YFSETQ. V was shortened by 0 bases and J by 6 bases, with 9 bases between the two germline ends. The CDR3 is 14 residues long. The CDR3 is CASSLAGKDEKLFF. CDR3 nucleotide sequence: TGCGCCAGCAGCTTGGCGGGGAAAGATGAAAAACTGTTTTTT. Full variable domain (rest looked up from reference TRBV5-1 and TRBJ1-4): KAGVTQTPRYLIKTRGQQVTLSCSPISGHRSVSWYQQTPGQGLQFLFEYFSETQRNKGNFPGRFSGRQFSNSRSEMNVSTLELGDSALYLCASSLAGKDEKLFFGSGTQLSVL.

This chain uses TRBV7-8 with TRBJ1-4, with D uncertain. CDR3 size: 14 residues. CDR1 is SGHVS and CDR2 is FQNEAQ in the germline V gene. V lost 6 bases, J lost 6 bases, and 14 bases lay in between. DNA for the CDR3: TGTGCCAGCAGACGAGTTCCGGGAGATGAAAAACTGTTTTTT. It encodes CASRRVPGDEKLFF. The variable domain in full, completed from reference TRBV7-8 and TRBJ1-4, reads GAGVSQSPRYKVAKRGQDVALRCDPISGHVSLFWYQQALGQGPEFLTYFQNEAQLDKSGLPSDRFFAERPEGSVSTLKIQRTQQEDSAVYLCASRRVPGDEKLFFGSGTQLSVL.

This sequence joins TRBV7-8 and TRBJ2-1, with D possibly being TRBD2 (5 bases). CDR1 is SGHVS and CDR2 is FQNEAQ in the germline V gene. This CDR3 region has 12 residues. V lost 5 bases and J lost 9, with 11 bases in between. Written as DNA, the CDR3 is TGTGCCAGCAGCGCACCGAGGGCTGAGCAGTTCTTC. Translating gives CASSAPRAEQFF.

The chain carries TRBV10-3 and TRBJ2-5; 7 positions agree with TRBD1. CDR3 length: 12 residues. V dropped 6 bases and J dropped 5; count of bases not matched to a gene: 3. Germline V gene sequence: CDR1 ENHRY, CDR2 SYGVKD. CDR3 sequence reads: CAIRGGQETQYF. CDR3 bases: TGTGCCATCAGAGGGGGCCAGGAGACCCAGTACTTC.